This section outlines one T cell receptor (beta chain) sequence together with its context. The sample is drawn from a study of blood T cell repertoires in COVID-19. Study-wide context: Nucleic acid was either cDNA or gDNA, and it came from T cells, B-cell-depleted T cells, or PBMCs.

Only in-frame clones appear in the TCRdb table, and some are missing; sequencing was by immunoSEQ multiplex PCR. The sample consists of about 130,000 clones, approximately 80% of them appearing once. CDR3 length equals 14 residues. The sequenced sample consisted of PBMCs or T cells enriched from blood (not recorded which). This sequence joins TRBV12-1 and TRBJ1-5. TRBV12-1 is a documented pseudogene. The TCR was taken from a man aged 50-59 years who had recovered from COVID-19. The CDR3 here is CASSRGNSNQPQHF. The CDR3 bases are TGTGCCAGCAGCCGCGGTAATAGCAATCAGCCCCAGCATTTT.